This TCR beta chain was identified during a study of Ad26.COV2.S vaccination and SARS-CoV-2 variants. Treatment: around 19 received Ad26.COV2.S at low or high dose, single or two shots; 5 received placebo; per-sample allocation not given. Day 63 following the first vaccine or placebo injection was when the samples were taken. V lost 4 bases and J 7 bases, leaving 21 bases between the germline ends. Per germline, CDR1 SGHRS and CDR2 YFSETQ. The CDR3 spans 16 residues. Libraries were prepared by immunoSEQ multiplex PCR; TCRdb keeps only in-frame clonotypes and omits some of them. The table lists about 420,000 clones, more than 75% of them singletons.

The chain joins TRBV5-1 to TRBJ2-1; D is possibly TRBD2 (6 bases). The clonotype was recovered from a person aged 18-65 years who received the Ad26.COV2.S COVID-19 vaccine or a placebo. Sample: peripheral blood, taken in a trial of Ad26.COV2.S vaccine versus placebo. For the CDR3, the DNA is TGCGCCAGCAGCCTCACCCGGGACTCCATTAGGAATGAGCAGTTCTTC. Translated, it gives CASSLTRDSIRNEQFF.